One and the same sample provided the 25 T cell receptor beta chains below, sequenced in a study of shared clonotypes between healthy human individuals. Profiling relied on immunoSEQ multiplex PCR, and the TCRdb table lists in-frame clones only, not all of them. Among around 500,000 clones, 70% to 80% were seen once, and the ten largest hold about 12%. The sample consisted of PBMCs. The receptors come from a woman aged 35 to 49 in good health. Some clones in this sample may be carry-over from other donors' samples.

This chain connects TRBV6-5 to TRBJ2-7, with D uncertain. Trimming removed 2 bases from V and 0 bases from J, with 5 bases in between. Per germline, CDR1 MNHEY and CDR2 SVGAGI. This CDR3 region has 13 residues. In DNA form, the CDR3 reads TGTGCCAGCAGTTACAGCTACTCCTACGAGCAGTACTTC. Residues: CASSYSYSYEQYF.

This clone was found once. The CDR3 coding sequence is TGTGCCAGCAGCTTGGGACTAGGGGCCTACGAGCAGTACTTC. Its protein is CASSLGLGAYEQYF. This rearrangement joins TRBV7-8 to TRBJ2-7, with 8 positions matching TRBD2. CDR1 and CDR2 from the germline V gene are SGHVS and FQNEAQ. Losses at the gene ends were 3 bases for V and 2 bases for J; bases not matched to a gene: 3. This CDR3 spans 14 amino acids. The whole variable domain, remainder taken from reference TRBV7-8 and TRBJ2-7, is GAGVSQSPRYKVAKRGQDVALRCDPISGHVSLFWYQQALGQGPEFLTYFQNEAQLDKSGLPSDRFFAERPEGSVSTLKIQRTQQEDSAVYLCASSLGLGAYEQYFGPGTRLTVT.

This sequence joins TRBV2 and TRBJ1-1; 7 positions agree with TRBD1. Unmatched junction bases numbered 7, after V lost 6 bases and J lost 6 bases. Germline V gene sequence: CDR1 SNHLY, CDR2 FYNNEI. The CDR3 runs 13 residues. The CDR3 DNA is TGTGCCAGCAGAGACAGGGTTTCCGCTGAAGCTTTCTTT. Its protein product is CASRDRVSAEAFF.

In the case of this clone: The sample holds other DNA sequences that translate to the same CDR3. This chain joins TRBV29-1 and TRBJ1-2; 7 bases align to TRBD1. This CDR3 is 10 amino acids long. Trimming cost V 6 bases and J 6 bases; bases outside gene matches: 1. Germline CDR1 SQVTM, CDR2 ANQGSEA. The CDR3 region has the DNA TGCAGCGTAGACAGGGATGGCTACACCTTC. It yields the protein CSVDRDGYTF.

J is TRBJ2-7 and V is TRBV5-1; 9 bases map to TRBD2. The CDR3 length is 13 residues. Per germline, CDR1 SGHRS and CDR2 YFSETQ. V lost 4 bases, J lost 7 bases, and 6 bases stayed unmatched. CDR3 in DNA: TGCGCCAGCAGCAATAGCGGGAGTGAAGAGCAGTACTTC. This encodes CASSNSGSEEQYF.

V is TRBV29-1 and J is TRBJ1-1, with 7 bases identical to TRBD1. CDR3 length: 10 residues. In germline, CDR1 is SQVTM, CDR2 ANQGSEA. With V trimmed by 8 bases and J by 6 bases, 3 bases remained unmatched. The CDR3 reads CSPQGAEAFF. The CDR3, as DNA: TGCAGCCCTCAGGGGGCTGAAGCTTTCTTT.

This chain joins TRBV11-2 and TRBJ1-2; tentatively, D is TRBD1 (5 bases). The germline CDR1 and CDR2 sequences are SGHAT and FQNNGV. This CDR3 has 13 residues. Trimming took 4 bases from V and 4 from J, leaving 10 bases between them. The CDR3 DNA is TGTGCCAGCAGCTCGGGACTTAGCTATGGCTACACCTTC. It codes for CASSSGLSYGYTF.

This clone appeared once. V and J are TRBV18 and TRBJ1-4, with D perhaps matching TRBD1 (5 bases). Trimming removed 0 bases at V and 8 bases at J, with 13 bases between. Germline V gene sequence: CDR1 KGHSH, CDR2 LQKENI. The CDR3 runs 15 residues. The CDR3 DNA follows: TGTGCCAGCTCACCACCGCAGGGCCAGGAGGAAAAACTGTTTTTT. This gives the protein CASSPPQGQEEKLFF.

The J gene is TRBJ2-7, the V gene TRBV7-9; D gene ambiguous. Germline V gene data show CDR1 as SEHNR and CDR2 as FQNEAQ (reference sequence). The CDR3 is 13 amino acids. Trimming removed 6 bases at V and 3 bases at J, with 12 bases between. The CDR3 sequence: CASRAEARYEQYF. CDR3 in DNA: TGTGCCAGCAGGGCGGAAGCTCGCTACGAGCAGTACTTC.

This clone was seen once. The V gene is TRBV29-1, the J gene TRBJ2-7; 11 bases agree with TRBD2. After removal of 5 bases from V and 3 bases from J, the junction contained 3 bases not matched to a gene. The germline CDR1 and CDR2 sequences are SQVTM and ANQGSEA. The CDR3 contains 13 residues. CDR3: CSVQLAGVYEQYF. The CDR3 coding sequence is TGCAGCGTTCAACTAGCGGGAGTCTACGAGCAGTACTTC.

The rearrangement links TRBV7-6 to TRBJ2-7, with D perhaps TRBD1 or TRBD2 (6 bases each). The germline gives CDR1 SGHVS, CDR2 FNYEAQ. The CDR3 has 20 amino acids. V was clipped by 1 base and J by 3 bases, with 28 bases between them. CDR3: CASSLEALAPPGHPLYEQYF. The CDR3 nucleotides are TGTGCCAGCAGCTTAGAGGCCCTAGCGCCTCCGGGACATCCTCTCTACGAGCAGTACTTC.

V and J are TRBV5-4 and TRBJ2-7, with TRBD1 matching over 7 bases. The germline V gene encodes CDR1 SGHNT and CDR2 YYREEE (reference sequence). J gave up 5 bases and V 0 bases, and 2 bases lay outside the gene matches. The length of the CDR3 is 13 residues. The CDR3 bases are TGTGCCAGCAGCTTGGACAGGGGCCACGAGCAGTACTTC. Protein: CASSLDRGHEQYF.

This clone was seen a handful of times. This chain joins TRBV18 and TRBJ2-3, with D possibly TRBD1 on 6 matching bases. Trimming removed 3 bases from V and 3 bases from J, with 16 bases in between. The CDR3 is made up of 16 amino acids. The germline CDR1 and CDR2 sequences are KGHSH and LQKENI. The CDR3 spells CASSPREDSKTDTQYF. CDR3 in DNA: TGTGCCAGCTCACCTCGAGAGGACAGCAAGACAGATACGCAGTATTTT.

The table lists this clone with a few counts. The CDR3: CASSNKGYTF. In DNA, the CDR3 is TGTGCCAGCAGTAACAAAGGCTACACCTTC. The chain recombines TRBV28 with TRBJ1-2; D not resolved. Germline lookup yields CDR1 MDHEN and CDR2 SYDVKM. Trimming removed 5 bases from V and 8 bases from J, with 6 bases in between. The CDR3 has 10 amino acids.

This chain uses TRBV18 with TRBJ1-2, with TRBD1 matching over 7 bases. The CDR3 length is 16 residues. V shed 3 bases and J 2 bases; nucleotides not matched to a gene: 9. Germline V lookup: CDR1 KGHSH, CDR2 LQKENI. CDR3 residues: CASSPASADRNYGYTF. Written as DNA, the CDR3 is TGTGCCAGCTCACCTGCCTCTGCGGACAGGAACTATGGCTACACCTTC.

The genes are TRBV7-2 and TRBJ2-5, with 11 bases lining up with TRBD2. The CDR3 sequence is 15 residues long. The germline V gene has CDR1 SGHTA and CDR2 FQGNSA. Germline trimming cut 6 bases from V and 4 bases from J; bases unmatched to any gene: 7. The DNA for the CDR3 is TGTGCCAGCAGATCAAAACTAGCGGGAGCAGAGACCCAGTACTTC. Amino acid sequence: CASRSKLAGAETQYF. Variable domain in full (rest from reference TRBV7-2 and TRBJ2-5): GAGVSQSPSNKVTEKGKDVELRCDPISGHTALYWYRQSLGQGLEFLIYFQGNSAPDKSGLPSDRFSAERTGGSVSTLTIQRTQQEDSAVYLCASRSKLAGAETQYFGPGTRLLVL.

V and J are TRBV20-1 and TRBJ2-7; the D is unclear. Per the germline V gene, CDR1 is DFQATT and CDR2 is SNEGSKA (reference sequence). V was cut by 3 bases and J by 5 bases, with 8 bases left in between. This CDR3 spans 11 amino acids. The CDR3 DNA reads TGCAGTGCTAGGGGCTTTGACGAGCAGTACTTC. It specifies CSARGFDEQYF.

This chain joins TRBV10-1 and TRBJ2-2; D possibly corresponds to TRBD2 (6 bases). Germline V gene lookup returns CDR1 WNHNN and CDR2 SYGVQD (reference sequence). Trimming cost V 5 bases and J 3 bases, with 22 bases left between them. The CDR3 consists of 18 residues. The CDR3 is CASSSLGGEERDTGELFF. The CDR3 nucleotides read TGCGCCAGCAGTTCCCTCGGAGGGGAAGAGCGGGACACCGGGGAGCTGTTTTTT.

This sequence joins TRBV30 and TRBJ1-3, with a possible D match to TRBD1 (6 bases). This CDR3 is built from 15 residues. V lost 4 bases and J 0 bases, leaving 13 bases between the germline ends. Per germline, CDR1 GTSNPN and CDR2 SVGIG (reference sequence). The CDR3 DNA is TGTGCCTGGACCAGGGGACGGAACTCTGGAAACACCATATATTTT. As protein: CAWTRGRNSGNTIYF.

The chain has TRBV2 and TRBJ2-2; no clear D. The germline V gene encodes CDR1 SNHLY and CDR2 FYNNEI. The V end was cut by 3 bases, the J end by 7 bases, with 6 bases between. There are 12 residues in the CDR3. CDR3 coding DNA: TGTGCCAGCAGTGAGGAGATCGGGGAGCTGTTTTTT. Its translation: CASSEEIGELFF.

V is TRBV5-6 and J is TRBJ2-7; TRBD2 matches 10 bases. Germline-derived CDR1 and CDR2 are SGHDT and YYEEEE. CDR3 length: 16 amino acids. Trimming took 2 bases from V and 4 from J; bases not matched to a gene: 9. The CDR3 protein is CASSLAGGPTRYEQYF. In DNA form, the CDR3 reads TGTGCCAGCAGCTTAGCGGGAGGGCCCACTAGATACGAGCAGTACTTC. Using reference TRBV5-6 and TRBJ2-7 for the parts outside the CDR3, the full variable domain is DAGVTQSPTHLIKTRGQQVTLRCSPKSGHDTVSWYQQALGQGPQFIFQYYEEEERQRGNFPDRFSGHQFPNYSSELNVNALLLGDSALYLCASSLAGGPTRYEQYFGPGTRLTVT.

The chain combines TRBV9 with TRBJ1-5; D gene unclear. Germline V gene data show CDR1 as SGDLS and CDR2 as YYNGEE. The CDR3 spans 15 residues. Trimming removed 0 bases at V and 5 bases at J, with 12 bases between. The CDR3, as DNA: TGTGCCAGCAGCGTAGGGGCAGCCCATCATCAGCCCCAGCATTTT. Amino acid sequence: CASSVGAAHHQPQHF.

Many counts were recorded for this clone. The CDR3 sequence is CATSVSGGFGYTF. The CDR3 nucleotides are TGTGCCACCAGCGTTAGCGGGGGGTTCGGCTACACCTTC. The chain uses TRBV15 and TRBJ1-2, with a weak D call TRBD1 (5 bases). V lost 5 bases and J 8 bases, leaving 15 bases between the germline ends. There are 13 residues in the CDR3. The germline CDR1 and CDR2 sequences are LNHNV and YYDKDF (reference sequence).

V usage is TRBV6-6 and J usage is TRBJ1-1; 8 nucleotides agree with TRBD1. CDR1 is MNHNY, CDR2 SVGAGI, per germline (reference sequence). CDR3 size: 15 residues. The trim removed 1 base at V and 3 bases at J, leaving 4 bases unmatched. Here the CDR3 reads CASSYLTGEDTEAFF. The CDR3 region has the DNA TGTGCCAGCAGTTACTTGACAGGGGAAGACACTGAAGCTTTCTTT.

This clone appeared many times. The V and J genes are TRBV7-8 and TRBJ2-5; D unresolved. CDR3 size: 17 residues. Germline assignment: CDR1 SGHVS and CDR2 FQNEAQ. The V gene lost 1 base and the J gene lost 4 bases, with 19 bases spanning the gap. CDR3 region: CASSLVSGGLRGETQYF. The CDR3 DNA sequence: TGTGCCAGCAGCTTAGTCTCGGGTGGGTTGAGAGGAGAGACCCAGTACTTC.